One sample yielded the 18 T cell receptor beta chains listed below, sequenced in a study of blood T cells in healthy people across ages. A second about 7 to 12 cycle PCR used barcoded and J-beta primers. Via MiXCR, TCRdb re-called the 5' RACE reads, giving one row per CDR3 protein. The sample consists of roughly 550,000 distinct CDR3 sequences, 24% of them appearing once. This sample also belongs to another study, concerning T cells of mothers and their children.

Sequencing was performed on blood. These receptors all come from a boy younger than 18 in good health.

The CDR3: CSARFGLDYEQYF. In nucleotides, the CDR3 is TGCAGTGCTAGATTTGGACTAGATTACGAGCAGTACTTC. The chain couples TRBV20-1 to TRBJ2-7; 7 bases line up with TRBD2. Germline V gene sequence: CDR1 DFQATT, CDR2 SNEGSKA (reference sequence). The V gene end was trimmed by 2 bases and the J gene end by 4 bases; junction bases not matched to a gene: 5. This CDR3 spans 13 amino acids.

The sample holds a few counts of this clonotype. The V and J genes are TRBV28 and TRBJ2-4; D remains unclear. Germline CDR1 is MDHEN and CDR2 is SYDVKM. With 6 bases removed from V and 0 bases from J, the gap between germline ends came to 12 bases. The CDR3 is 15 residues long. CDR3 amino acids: CASSPPQVAKNIQYF. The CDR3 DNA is TGTGCCAGCAGCCCCCCGCAAGTAGCCAAAAACATTCAGTACTTC.

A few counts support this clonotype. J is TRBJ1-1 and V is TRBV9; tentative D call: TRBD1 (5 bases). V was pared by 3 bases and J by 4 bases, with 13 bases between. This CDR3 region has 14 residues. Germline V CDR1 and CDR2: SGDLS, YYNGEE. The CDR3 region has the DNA TGTGCCAGCAGCGCCACCGGCGGGGGCACTGAAGCTTTCTTT. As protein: CASSATGGGTEAFF.

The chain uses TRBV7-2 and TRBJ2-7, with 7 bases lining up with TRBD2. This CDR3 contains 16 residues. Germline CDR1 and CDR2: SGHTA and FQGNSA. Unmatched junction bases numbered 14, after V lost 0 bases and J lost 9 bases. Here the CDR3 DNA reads TGTGCCAGCAGCTTAGCGGCTCCGGGACTATTAGGCGGGCAGTACTTC. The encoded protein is CASSLAAPGLLGGQYF.

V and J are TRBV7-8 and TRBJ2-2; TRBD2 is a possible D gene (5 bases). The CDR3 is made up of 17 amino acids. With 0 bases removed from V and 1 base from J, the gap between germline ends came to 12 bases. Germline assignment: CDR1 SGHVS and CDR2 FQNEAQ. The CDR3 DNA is TGTGCCAGCAGCTTAGCCCCTAGCCAGTTGAACACCGGGGAGCTGTTTTTT. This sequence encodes CASSLAPSQLNTGELFF. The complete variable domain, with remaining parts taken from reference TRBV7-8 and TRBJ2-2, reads GAGVSQSPRYKVAKRGQDVALRCDPISGHVSLFWYQQALGQGPEFLTYFQNEAQLDKSGLPSDRFFAERPEGSVSTLKIQRTQQEDSAVYLCASSLAPSQLNTGELFFGEGSRLTVL.

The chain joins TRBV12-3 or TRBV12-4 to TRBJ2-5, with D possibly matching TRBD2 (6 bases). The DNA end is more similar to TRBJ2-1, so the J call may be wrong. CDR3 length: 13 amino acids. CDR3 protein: CASRRGGKDEQFF. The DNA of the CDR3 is TGTGCCAGCAGAAGGGGAGGTAAGGATGAGCAGTTCTTC.

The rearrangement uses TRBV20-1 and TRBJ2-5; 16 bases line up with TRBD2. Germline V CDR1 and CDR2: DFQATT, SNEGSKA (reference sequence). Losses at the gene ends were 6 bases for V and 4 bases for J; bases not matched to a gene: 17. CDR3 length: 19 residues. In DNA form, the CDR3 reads TGCAGTGCCTATAATGAACCGGGACTAGCGGGAGGGCCGGGAGAGACCCAGTACTTC. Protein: CSAYNEPGLAGGPGETQYF.

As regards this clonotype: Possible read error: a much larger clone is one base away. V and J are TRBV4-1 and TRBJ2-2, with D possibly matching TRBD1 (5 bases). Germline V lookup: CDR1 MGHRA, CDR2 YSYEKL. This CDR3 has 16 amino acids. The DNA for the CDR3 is TGCGTCAGCAGCCACTCGATGACAGTGAACACCGGGGAGCTGTTTTTT. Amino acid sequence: CVSSHSMTVNTGELFF.

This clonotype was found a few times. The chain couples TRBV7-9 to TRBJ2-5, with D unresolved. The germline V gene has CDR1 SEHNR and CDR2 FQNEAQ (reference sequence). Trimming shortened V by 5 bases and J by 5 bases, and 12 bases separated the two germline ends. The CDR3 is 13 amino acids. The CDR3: CASSPEVSETQYF. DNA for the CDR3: TGTGCCAGCAGCCCCGAAGTCAGTGAGACCCAGTACTTC.

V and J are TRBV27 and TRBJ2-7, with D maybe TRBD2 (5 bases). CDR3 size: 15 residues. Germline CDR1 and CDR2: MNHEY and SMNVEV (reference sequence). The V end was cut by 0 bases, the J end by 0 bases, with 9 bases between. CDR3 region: CASSLSEAASYEQYF. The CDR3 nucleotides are TGTGCCAGCAGTTTATCCGAAGCGGCCTCCTACGAGCAGTACTTC.

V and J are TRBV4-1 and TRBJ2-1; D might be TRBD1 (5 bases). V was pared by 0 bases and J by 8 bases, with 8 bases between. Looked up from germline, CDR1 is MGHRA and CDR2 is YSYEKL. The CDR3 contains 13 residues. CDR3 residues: CASSQERRDEQFF. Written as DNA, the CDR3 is TGCGCCAGCAGCCAAGAGCGCAGGGATGAGCAGTTCTTC.

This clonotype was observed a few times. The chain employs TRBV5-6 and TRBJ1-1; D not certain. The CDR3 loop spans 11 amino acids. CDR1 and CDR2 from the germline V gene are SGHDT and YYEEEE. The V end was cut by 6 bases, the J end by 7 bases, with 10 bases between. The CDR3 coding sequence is TGTGCCAGCACGAGGGAAGGTGAAGCTTTCTTT. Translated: CASTREGEAFF.

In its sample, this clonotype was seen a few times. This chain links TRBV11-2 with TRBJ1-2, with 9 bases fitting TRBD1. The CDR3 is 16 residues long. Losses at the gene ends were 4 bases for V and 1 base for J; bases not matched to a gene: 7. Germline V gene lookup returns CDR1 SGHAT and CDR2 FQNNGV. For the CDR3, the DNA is TGTGCCAGCAGCTATCCCCGGGACAGGGTTAACTATGGCTACACCTTC. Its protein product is CASSYPRDRVNYGYTF.

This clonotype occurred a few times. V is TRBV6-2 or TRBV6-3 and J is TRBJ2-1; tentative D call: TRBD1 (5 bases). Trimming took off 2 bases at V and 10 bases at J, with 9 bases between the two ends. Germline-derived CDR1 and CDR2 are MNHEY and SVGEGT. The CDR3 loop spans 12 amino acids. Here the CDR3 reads CASSYTKGEQFF. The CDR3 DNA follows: TGTGCCAGCAGTTACACTAAGGGGGAGCAGTTCTTC.

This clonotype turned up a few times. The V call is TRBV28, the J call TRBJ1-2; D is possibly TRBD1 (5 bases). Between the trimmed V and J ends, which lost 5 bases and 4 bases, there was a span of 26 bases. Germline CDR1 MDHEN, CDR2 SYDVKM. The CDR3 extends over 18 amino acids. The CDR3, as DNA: TGTGCCAGCAGTCCAACTAACAGCCGGGCCTGGGGGGGCTATGGCTACACCTTC. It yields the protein CASSPTNSRAWGGYGYTF.

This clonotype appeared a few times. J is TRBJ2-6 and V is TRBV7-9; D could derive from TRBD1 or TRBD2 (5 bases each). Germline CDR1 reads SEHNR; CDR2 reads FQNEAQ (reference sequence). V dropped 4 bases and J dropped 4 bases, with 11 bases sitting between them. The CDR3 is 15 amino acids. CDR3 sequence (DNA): TGTGCCAGCAGCTGGGGGTTTCAGGGGGCCAACGTCCTGACTTTC. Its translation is CASSWGFQGANVLTF.

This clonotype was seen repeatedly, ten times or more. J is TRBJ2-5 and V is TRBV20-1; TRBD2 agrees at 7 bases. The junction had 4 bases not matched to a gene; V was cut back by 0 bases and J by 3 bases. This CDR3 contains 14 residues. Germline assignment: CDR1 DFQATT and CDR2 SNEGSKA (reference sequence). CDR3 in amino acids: CSARDGRGKETQYF. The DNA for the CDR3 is TGCAGTGCTAGAGATGGGAGGGGCAAAGAGACCCAGTACTTC.

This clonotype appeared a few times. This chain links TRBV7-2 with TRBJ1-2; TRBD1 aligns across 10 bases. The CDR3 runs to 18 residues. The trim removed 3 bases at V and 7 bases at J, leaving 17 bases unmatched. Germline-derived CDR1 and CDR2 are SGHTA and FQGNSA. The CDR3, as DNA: TGTGCCAGCAGCTTCACTCGACAGGACAGGGGGATTAGTGGTGGCTACACCTTC. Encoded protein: CASSFTRQDRGISGGYTF. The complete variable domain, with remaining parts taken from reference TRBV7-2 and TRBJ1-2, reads GAGVSQSPSNKVTEKGKDVELRCDPISGHTALYWYRQSLGQGLEFLIYFQGNSAPDKSGLPSDRFSAERTGGSVSTLTIQRTQQEDSAVYLCASSFTRQDRGISGGYTFGSGTRLTVV.